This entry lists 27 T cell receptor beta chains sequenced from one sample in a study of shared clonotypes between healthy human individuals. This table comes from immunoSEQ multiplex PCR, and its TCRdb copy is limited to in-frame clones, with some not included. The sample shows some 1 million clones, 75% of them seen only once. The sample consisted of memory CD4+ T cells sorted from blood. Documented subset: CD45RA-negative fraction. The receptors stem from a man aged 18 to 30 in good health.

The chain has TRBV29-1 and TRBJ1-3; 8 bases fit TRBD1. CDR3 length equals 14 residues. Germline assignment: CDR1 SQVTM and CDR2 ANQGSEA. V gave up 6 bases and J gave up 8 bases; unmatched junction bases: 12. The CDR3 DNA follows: TGCAGCGTGGGGGGACAGGCTGGCGTCGACACCATATATTTT. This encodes CSVGGQAGVDTIYF. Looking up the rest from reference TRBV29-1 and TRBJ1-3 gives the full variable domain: SAVISQKPSRDICQRGTSLTIQCQVDSQVTMMFWYRQQPGQSLTLIATANQGSEATYESGFVIDKFPISRPNLTFSTLTVSNMSPEDSSIYLCSVGGQAGVDTIYFGEGSWLTVV.

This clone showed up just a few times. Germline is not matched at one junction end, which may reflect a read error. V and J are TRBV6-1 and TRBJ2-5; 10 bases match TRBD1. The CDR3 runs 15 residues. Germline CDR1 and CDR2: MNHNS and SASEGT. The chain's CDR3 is CASSPTGGRGESQYF. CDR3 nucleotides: TGTGCCAGCAGTCCGACAGGGGGCCGTGGAGAGAGCCAGTACTTC.

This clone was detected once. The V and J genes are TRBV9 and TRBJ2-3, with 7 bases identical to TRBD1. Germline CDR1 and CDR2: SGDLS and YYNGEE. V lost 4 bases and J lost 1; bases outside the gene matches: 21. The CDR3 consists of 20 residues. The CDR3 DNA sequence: TGTGCCAGCAGCCCAGAGGGGGCGATGGGCTGGGGGTTTCGCACAGATACGCAGTATTTT. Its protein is CASSPEGAMGWGFRTDTQYF.

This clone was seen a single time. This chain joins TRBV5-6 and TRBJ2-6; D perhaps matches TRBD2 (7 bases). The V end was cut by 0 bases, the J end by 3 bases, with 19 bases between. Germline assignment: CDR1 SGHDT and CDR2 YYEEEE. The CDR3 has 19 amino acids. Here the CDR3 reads CASSLGGPSGVFGANVLTF. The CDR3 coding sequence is TGTGCCAGCAGCTTGGGGGGGCCAAGCGGGGTCTTTGGGGCCAACGTCCTGACTTTC.

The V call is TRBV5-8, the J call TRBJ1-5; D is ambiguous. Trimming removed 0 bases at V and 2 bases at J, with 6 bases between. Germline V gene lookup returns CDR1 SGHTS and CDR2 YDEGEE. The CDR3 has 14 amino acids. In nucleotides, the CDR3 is TGTGCCAGCAGCTTGGGCCGGGGCAATCAGCCCCAGCATTTT. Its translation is CASSLGRGNQPQHF.

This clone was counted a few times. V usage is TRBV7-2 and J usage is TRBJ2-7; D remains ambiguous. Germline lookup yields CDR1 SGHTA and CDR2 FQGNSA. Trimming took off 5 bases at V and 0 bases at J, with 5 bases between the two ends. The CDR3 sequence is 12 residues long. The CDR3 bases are TGTGCCAGCAGCCCGATCTCCTACGAGCAGTACTTC. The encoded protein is CASSPISYEQYF. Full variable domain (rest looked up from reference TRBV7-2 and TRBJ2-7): GAGVSQSPSNKVTEKGKDVELRCDPISGHTALYWYRQSLGQGLEFLIYFQGNSAPDKSGLPSDRFSAERTGGSVSTLTIQRTQQEDSAVYLCASSPISYEQYFGPGTRLTVT.

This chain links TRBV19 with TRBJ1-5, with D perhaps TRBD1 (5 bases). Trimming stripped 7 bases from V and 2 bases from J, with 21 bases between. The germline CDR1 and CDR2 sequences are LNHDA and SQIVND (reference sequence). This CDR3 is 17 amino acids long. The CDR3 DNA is TGTGCCAGTAAAATTTCGGAGGGGACGATTGGCAATCAGCCCCAGCATTTT. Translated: CASKISEGTIGNQPQHF.

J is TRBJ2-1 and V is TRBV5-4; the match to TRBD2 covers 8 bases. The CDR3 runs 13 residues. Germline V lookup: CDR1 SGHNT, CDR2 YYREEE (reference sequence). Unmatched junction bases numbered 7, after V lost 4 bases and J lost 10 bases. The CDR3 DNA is TGTGCCAGCAGCCAGGTCCGGGAGGGGGAGCAGTTCTTC. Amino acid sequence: CASSQVREGEQFF.

CDR3 protein: CASSEYGRGNGANVLTF. CDR3 nucleotide sequence: TGTGCCAGCAGTGAGTACGGCAGGGGTAATGGGGCCAACGTCCTGACTTTC. The rearrangement links TRBV6-4 to TRBJ2-6; D may be TRBD1 (6 bases). Germline values: CDR1 MRHNA, CDR2 SNTAGT. This CDR3 is built from 17 residues. Trimming stripped 3 bases from V and 3 bases from J, with 15 bases between.

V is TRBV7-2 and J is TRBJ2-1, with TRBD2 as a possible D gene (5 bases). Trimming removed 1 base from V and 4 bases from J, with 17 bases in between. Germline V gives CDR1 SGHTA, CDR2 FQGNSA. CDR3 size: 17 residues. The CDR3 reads CASSLGFGEAYYNEQFF. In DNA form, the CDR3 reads TGTGCCAGCAGCTTAGGCTTCGGGGAAGCCTATTACAATGAGCAGTTCTTC.

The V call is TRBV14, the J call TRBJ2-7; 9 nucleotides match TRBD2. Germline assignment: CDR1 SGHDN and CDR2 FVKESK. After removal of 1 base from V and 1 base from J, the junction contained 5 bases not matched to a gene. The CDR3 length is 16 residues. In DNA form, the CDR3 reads TGTGCCAGCAGCCAAGTAGCGAGCGGGGGGTCCTACGAGCAGTACTTC. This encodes CASSQVASGGSYEQYF.

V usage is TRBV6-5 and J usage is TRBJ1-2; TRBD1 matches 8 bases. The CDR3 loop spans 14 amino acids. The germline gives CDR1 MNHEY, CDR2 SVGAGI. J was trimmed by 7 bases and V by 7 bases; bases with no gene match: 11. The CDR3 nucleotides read TGTGCCAGCATGAGGACAGGGAGAAGGGGTGGCTACACCTTC. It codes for CASMRTGRRGGYTF.

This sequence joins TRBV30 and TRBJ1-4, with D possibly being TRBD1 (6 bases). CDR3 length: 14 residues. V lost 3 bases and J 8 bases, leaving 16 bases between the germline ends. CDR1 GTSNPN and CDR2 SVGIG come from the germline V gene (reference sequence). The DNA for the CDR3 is TGTGCCTGGAGCACCTCGGGGGCGAGCGAAAAACTGTTTTTT. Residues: CAWSTSGASEKLFF.

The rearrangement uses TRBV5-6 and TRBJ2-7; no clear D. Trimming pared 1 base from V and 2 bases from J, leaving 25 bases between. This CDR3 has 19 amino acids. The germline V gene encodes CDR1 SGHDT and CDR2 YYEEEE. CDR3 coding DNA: TGTGCCAGCAGCTTGTGGCCCCTCCAAATAGGACGGATGGCCTACGAGCAGTACTTC. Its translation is CASSLWPLQIGRMAYEQYF.

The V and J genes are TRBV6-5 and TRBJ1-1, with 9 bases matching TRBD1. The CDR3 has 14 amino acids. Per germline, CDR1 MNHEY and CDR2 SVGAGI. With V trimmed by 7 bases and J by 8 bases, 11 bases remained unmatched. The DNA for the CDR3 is TGTGCCAGCACCCAAGGTGTACAGGGGGCCGAAGCTTTCTTT. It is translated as CASTQGVQGAEAFF.

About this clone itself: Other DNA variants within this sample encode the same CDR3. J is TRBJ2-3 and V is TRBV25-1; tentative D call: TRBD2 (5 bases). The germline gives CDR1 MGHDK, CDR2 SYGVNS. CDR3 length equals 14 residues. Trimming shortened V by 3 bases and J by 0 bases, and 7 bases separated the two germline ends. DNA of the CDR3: TGTGCCAGCAGTGACCGGGGAAGCACAGATACGCAGTATTTT. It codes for CASSDRGSTDTQYF.

CDR3 region: CASTSNRPEAFF. CDR3 DNA sequence: TGTGCCAGTACCTCGAACCGCCCTGAAGCTTTCTTT. This chain links TRBV19 with TRBJ1-1; D gene uncertain. V was cut by 7 bases and J by 6 bases, with 12 bases left in between. The germline gives CDR1 LNHDA, CDR2 SQIVND (reference sequence). The CDR3 has 12 residues.

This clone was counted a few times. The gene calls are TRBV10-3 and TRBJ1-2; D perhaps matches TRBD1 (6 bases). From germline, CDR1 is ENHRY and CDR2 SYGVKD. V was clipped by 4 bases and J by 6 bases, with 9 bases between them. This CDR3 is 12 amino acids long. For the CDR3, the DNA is TGTGCCATCAGTGCACAGGGAAATGGCTACACCTTC. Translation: CAISAQGNGYTF.

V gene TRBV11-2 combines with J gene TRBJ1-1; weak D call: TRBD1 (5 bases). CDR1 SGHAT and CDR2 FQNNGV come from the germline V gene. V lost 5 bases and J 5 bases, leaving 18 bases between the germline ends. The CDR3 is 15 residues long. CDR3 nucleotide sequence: TGTGCCAGCAGCCTCCGGGGCCCAAGTGGGACTGAAGCTTTCTTT. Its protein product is CASSLRGPSGTEAFF. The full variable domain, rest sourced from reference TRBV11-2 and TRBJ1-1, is EAGVAQSPRYKIIEKRQSVAFWCNPISGHATLYWYQQILGQGPKLLIQFQNNGVVDDSQLPKDRFSAERLKGVDSTLKIQPAKLEDSAVYLCASSLRGPSGTEAFFGQGTRLTVV.

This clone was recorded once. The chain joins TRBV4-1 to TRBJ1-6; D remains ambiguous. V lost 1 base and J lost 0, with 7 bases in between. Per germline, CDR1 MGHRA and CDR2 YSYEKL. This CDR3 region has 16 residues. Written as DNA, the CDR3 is TGCGCCAGCAGCCAAGGTCCTCGCTCCTATAATTCACCCCTCCACTTT. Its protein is CASSQGPRSYNSPLHF.

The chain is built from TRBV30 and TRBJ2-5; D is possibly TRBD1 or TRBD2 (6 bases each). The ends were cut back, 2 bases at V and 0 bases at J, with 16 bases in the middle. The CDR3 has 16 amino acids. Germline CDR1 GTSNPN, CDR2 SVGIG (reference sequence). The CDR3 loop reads CAWSFGGFLYQETQYF. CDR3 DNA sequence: TGTGCCTGGAGTTTCGGGGGCTTTCTGTACCAAGAGACCCAGTACTTC.

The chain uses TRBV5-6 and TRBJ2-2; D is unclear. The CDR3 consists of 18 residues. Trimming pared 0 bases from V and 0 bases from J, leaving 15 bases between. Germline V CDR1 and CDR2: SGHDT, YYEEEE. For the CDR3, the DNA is TGTGCCAGCAGCTTGGTTCGAACCGTCACCGCGAACACCGGGGAGCTGTTTTTT. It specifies CASSLVRTVTANTGELFF. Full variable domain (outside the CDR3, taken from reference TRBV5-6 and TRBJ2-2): DAGVTQSPTHLIKTRGQQVTLRCSPKSGHDTVSWYQQALGQGPQFIFQYYEEEERQRGNFPDRFSGHQFPNYSSELNVNALLLGDSALYLCASSLVRTVTANTGELFFGEGSRLTVL.

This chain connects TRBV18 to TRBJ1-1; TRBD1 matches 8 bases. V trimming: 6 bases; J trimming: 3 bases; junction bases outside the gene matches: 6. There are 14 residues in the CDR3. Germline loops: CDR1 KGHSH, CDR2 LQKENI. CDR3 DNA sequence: TGTGCCAGCTCCTCTGTGACAGGGGACACTGAAGCTTTCTTT. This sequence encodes CASSSVTGDTEAFF.

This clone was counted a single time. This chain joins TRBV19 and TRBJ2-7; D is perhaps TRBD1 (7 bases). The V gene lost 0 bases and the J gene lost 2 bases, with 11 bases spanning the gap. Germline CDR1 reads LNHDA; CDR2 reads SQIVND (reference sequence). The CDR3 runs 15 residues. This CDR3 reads CASSIEAGGTYEQYF. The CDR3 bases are TGTGCCAGTAGTATAGAGGCAGGGGGGACCTACGAGCAGTACTTC.

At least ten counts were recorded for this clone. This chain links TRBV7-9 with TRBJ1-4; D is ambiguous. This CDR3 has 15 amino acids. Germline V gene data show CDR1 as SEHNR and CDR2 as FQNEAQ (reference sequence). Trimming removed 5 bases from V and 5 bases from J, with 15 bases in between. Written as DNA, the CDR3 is TGTGCCAGCAGCCAAGACCAGAGGCAAAATGAAAAACTGTTTTTT. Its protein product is CASSQDQRQNEKLFF.

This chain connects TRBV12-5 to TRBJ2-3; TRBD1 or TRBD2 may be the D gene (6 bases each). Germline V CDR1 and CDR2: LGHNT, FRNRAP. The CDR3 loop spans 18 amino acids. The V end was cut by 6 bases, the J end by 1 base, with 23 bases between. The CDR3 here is CASGHTRGMIAGTDTQYF. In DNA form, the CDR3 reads TGTGCTAGTGGCCACACCAGGGGTATGATAGCGGGCACAGATACGCAGTATTTT.

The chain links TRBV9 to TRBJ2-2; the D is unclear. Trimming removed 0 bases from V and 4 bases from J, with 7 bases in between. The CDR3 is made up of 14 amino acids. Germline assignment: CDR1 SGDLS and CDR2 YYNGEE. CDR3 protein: CASSVASSTGELFF. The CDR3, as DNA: TGTGCCAGCAGCGTAGCCAGCTCCACCGGGGAGCTGTTTTTT.